This TCR beta chain came from a study of shared clonotypes between healthy human individuals. Study information: Each donor had three CD4 naive, three CD4 memory, two CD8 naive and one CD8 memory plate. Study outcomes and limitations: Sharing across four donors was highest in naive CD4 (around 5%) and lowest in memory CD8 (roughly 0.4%). As a rule, naive subsets had a larger estimated richness than memory subsets.

Some clones are missing from TCRdb's copy, which holds only in-frame ones; the method was immunoSEQ multiplex PCR. Of hundreds of thousands of clones listed, 95% to 97% are singletons. Cells designated naive CD8 were CD45RO-negative and were positively selected for CCR7, with terminally differentiated effector memory CD45RA+ cells excluded. Details on this clone: Its target is not known.

Germline lookup yields CDR1 LNHDA and CDR2 SQIVND (reference sequence). Germline trimming cut 3 bases from V and 5 bases from J; bases unmatched to any gene: 4. This CDR3 region has 14 residues. The chain couples TRBV19 to TRBJ1-5, with TRBD1 identical over 7 bases. The TCR comes from a woman younger than 45 in good health. The sequenced sample consisted of naive CD8+ T cells sorted from blood. CDR3 loop: CASSMYTGDQPQHF. The CDR3 coding sequence is TGTGCCAGTAGTATGTATACAGGGGATCAGCCCCAGCATTTT.